This T cell receptor beta chain was identified during a study of T cell changes during pregnancy in multiple sclerosis. With V trimmed by 0 bases and J by 4 bases, 1 base remained unmatched. This CDR3 region has 15 residues. Looked up from germline, CDR1 is MNHEY and CDR2 is SMNVEV (reference sequence). A single count supports this clone. TCRdb keeps only in-frame clones here, not all; method: immunoSEQ multiplex PCR. The data show around 57,000 clones, with 80% to 95% seen just once and 0.16% held by the top ten. Sequences were derived from CD4+ T cells from peripheral blood mononuclear cells, sampled after pregnancy. The receptor comes from a female donor in good health, enrolled as a control in a pregnancy study. This chain joins TRBV27 and TRBJ2-1, with 9 positions matching TRBD1. The CDR3 reads CASSLSDRGYNEQFF. The DNA of the CDR3 is TGTGCCAGCAGTTTATCGGACAGGGGTTACAATGAGCAGTTCTTC.